This T cell receptor beta chain was obtained from a study of blood T cell repertoires in COVID-19. Study summary: The study drew acute and convalescent COVID-19 samples from the United States, Italy and Spain. PBMCs, B-cell-depleted T cells, or T cells were the source of the cDNA or gDNA that made up the material.

Original processing methods: Amplifying reference gene primers gave estimates of nucleated cell counts. Sequencing used immunoSEQ multiplex PCR; TCRdb keeps in-frame clones, though not all of them. D and trimming were read from the DNA, whereas the V and J calls and clone size are those reported in that table. The repertoire includes tens of thousands of clones, about nine tenths of them detected once, and less than 6% sits in the top ten. Trimming took 5 bases from V and 2 from J; bases not matched to a gene: 8. Germline lookup yields CDR1 LGHNA and CDR2 YSLEER. The CDR3 loop spans 16 amino acids. Sequenced sample: peripheral blood. The source is a woman of 80 years or more with acute or convalescent COVID-19. The rearrangement uses TRBV4-3 and TRBJ1-4; 7 nucleotides align to TRBD1. This CDR3 is CASSTGARATNEKLFF. CDR3 sequence (DNA): TGCGCCAGCAGCACAGGGGCCCGAGCGACTAATGAAAAACTGTTTTTT.